This T cell receptor (beta chain) was obtained from a study of post-analysis software for immune sequencing data. Study information: Some patients lacked subtype; others had relapsing-remitting, secondary progressive or progressive-relapsing disease.

The CDR3 covers 17 residues. Germline CDR1 KGHDR, CDR2 SFDVKD. Remarks on this clonotype: Antigen unknown.

Unique molecular identifiers featured in each of the TCR beta cDNA libraries. Yield was roughly 0.5 million cDNA molecules from around 1 to 9.1 million T cells. TCRdb reanalysed the PCR reads using MiXCR and keeps one entry per CDR3 protein. The sample lists roughly 600,000 distinct CDR3 sequences, 40% to 50% occurring once. Overall study findings and caveats: A handful of TRBV segments occurring more often in patients than controls included TRBV5-6, TRBV5-1 and TRBV20-1. The study found significantly lower normalized Chao1 diversity in multiple sclerosis patients than in controls. Strong co-clustering by F measure was evident for samples that had been prepared in the same batch.

The chain carries TRBV24-1 and TRBJ2-7, with 8 bases matching TRBD2. The DNA end is more similar to TRBJ2-5, so the J call may be wrong. The sample was blood. This receptor was taken from a girl aged 5-17 years with multiple sclerosis. CDR3 bases: TGTGCCACCAGTGATAACCGGACCAGCGGGAGACGGGGGACCCAGTACTTC. Protein sequence: CATSDNRTSGRRGTQYF.